This T cell receptor (beta chain) was documented in a study of T cell repertoires in cytomegalovirus infection (dated by TCRdb to the late 2010s). Background on the whole study: The HLA type of each donor mattered for the analysis, because public TCR beta signatures pointed to carriage of CMV infection along with the matching HLA type.

The CDR3, cysteine through phenylalanine, is 14 amino acids long. CDR3 DNA only is kept here, 42 bases in frame from base 1. After removal of 5 bases from V and 3 bases from J, the junction retains 2 bases not matched to a gene. Overall study outcomes, separate from this receptor: The ex vivo response was dominated by HLA-C-restricted CMV-specific TCR beta clonotypes, and the single most frequent clonotype in two of eight donors was supplied by these HLA-C-restricted clonotypes. In both this cohort and an independent roughly 350-donor cohort, the cumulative frequency of public TCR beta family members distinguished carriers of CMV infection plus the relevant HLA type.

This clonotype appeared many times. Its antigen is unknown. The record has no base qualities; no much larger clone is one base away. The instrument given in TCRdb is Illumina HiSeq 1500. The public reads were quality trimmed at Q25 with fastp and then assembled into clones with MiXCR by TCRdb, keeping productive beta chains. Identical CDR3 protein sequences are pooled into one entry, listed with their most common genes and DNA. The sample records about 230,000 distinct CDR3 sequences, 22% of which are singletons. The ten largest make up 15% to 20% of the sample. Material: CD8+ T cells from PBMCs. Recombination linked TRBV12-3 or TRBV12-4 to TRBJ2-7; 12 junctional bases match TRBD2. The clonotype originates from a human donor in good health (CMV status not recorded). Some clones in this sample may be carry-over from other donors' samples. In nucleotides, the sequence is TGTGCCAGCAGTCCGACTAGCGGGGGCTACGAGCAGTACTTC. Its translation is CASSPTSGGYEQYF.